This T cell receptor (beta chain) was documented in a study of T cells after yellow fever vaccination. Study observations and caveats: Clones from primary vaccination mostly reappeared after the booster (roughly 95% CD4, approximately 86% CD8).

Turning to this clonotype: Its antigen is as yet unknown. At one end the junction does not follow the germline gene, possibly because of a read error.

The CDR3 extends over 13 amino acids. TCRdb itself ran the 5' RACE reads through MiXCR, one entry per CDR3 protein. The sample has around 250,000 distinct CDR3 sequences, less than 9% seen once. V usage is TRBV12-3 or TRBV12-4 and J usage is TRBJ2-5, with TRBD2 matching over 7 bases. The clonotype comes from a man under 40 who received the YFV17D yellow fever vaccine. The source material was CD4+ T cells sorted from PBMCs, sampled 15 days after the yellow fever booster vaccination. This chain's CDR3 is CASSLTSGETRYF. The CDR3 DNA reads TGTGCCAGCAGTCTTACGAGCGGGGAGACCCGGTACTTC.